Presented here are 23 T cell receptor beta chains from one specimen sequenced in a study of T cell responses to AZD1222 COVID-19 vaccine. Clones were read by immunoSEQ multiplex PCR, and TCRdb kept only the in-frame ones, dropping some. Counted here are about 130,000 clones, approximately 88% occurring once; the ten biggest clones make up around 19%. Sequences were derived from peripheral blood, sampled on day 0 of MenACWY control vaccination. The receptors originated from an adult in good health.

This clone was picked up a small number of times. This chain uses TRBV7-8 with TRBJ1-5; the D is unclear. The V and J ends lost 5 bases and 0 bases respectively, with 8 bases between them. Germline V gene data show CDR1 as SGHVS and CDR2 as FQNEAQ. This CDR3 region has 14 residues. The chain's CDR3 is CASSREGSNQPQHF. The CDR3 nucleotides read TGTGCCAGCAGCCGAGAGGGTAGCAATCAGCCCCAGCATTTT.

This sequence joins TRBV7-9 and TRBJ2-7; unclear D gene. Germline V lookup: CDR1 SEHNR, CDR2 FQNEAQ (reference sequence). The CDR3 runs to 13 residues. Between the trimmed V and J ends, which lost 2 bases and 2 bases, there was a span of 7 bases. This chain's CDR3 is CASSLILPYEQYF. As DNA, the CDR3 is TGTGCCAGCAGCTTAATACTGCCCTACGAGCAGTACTTC.

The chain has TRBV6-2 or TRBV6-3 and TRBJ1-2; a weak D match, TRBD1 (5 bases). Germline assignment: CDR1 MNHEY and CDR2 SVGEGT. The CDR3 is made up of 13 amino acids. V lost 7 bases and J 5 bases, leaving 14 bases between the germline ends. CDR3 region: CASTPAGLYGYTF. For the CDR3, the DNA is TGTGCCAGCACCCCGGCGGGGCTTTATGGCTACACCTTC.

CDR3 residues: CASSLTGRGDQPQHF. As DNA, the CDR3 is TGTGCCAGCAGCTTAACAGGGAGGGGGGATCAGCCCCAGCATTTT. This chain joins TRBV7-9 and TRBJ1-5, with a possible D match to TRBD1 (6 bases). Deletions cut 2 bases from V and 5 bases from J, with 13 bases between. Germline V lookup: CDR1 SEHNR, CDR2 FQNEAQ (reference sequence). The CDR3 is 15 residues long.

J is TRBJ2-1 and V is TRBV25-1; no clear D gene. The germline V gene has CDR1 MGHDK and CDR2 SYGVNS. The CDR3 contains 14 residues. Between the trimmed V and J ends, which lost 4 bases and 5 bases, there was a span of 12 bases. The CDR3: CASSVPGLDNEQFF. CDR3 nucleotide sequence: TGTGCCAGCAGTGTCCCCGGGCTGGACAATGAGCAGTTCTTC. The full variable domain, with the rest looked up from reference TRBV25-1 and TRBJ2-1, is EADIYQTPRYLVIGTGKKITLECSQTMGHDKMYWYQQDPGMELHLIHYSYGVNSTEKGDLSSESTVSRIRTEHFPLTLESARPSHTSQYLCASSVPGLDNEQFFGPGTRLTVL.

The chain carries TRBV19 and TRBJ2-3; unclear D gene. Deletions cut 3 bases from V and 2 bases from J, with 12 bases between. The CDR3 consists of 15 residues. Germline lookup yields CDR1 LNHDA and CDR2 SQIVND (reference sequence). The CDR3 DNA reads TGTGCCAGTAGTATGAGGTCCAGGAACACAGATACGCAGTATTTT. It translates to CASSMRSRNTDTQYF.

The CDR3 DNA reads TGTGCCAGCAGTTTTGCGGGGGGAATCACAGATACGCAGTATTTT. This codes for CASSFAGGITDTQYF. The V gene is TRBV28, the J gene TRBJ2-3; 8 nucleotides align to TRBD2. Germline lookup yields CDR1 MDHEN and CDR2 SYDVKM. The CDR3 sequence is 15 residues long. V dropped 3 bases and J dropped 2; count of bases not matched to a gene: 4.

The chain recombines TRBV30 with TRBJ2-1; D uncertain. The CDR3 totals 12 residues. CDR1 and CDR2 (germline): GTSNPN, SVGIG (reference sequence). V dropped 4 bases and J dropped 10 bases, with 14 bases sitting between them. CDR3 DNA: TGTGCCTGGACCGGCGGAGCATTGGAGCAGTTCTTC. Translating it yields CAWTGGALEQFF.

Written as DNA, the CDR3 is TGTGCCAGCTCACCTAAAGGGACAGGGAGCAATCAGCCCCAGCATTTT. As protein: CASSPKGTGSNQPQHF. The V call is TRBV18, the J call TRBJ1-5; the match to TRBD1 covers 9 bases. Losses at the gene ends were 3 bases for V and 1 base for J; bases not matched to a gene: 4. CDR1 is KGHSH and CDR2 is LQKENI in the germline V gene. The CDR3 sequence is 16 residues long.

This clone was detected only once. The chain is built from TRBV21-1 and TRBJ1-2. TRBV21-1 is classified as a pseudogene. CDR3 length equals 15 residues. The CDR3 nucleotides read TGTGCCAGCAGGCCTCTCGGGGGACGGTATTATGGCTACACCTTC. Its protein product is CASRPLGGRYYGYTF.

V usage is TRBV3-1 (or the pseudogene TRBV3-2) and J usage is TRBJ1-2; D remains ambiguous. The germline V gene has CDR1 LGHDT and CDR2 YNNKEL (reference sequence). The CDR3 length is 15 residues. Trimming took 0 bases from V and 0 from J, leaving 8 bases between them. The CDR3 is CASSQDGVANYGYTF. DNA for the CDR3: TGTGCCAGCAGCCAAGATGGAGTAGCTAACTATGGCTACACCTTC.

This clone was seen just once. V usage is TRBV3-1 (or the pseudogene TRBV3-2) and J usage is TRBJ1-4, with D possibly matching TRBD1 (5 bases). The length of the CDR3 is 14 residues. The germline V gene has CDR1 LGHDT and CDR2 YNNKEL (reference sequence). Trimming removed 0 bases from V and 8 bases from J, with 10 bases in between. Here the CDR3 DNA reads TGTGCCAGCAGCCAAGATCGGGGGTGGGAAAAACTGTTTTTT. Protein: CASSQDRGWEKLFF.

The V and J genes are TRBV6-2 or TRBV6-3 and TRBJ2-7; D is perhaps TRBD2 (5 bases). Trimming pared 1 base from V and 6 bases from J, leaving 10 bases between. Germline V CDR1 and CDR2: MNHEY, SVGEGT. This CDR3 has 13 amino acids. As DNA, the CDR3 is TGTGCCAGCAGTTACTTTGGAGGCAGCGAGCAGTACTTC. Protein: CASSYFGGSEQYF.

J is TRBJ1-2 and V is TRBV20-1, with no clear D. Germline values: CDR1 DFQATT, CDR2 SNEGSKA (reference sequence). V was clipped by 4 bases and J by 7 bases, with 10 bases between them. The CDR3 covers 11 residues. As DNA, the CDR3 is TGCAGTGCTAAGATAGGTGGTGGCTACACCTTC. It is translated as CSAKIGGGYTF.

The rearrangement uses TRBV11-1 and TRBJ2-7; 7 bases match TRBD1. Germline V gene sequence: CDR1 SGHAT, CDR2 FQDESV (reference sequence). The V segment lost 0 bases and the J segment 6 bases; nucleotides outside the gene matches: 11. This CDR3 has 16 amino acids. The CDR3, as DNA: TGTGCCAGCAGCTTAGCTTGGAGACAGGGAAGGGGCGAGCAGTACTTC. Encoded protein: CASSLAWRQGRGEQYF.

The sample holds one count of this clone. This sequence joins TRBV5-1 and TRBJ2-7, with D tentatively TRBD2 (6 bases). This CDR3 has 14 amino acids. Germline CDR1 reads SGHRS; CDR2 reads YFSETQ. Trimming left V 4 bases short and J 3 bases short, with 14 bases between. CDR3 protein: CASSAGTFSYEQYF. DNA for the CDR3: TGCGCCAGCAGCGCCGGGACTTTCAGCTACGAGCAGTACTTC.

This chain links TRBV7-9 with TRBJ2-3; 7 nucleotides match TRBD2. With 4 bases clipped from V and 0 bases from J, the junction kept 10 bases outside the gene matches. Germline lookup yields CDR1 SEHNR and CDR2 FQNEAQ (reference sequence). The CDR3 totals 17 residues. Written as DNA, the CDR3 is TGTGCCAGCAGCTCTCTGGGGCGGGGGTTAAGCACAGATACGCAGTATTTT. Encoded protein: CASSSLGRGLSTDTQYF. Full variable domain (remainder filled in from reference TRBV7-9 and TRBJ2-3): DTGVSQNPRHKITKRGQNVTFRCDPISEHNRLYWYRQTLGQGPEFLTYFQNEAQLEKSRLLSDRFSAERPKGSFSTLEIQRTEQGDSAMYLCASSSLGRGLSTDTQYFGPGTRLTVL.

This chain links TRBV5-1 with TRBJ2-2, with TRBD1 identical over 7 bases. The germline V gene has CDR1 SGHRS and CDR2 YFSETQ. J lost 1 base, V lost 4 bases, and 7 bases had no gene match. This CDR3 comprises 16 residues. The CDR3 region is CASSRQGRMNTGELFF. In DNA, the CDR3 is TGCGCCAGCAGCCGACAGGGCCGAATGAACACCGGGGAGCTGTTTTTT.

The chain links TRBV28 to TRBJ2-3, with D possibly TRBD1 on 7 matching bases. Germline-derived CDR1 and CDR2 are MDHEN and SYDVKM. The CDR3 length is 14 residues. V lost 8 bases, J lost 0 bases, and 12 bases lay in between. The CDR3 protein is CASGGTASTDTQYF. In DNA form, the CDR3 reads TGTGCCAGCGGGGGGACAGCTAGCACAGATACGCAGTATTTT.

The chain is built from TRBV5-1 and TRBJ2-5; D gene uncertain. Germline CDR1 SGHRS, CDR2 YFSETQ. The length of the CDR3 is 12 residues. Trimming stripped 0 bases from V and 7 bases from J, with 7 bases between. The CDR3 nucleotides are TGCGCCAGCAGCTTGGATCCGGGGACCCAGTACTTC. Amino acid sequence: CASSLDPGTQYF.

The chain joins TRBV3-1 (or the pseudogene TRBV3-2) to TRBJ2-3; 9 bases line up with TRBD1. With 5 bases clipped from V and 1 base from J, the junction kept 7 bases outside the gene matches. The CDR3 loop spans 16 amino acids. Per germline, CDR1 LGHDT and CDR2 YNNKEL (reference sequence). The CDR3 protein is CASSKKQGAGTDTQYF. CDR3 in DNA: TGTGCCAGCAGCAAAAAACAGGGGGCGGGCACAGATACGCAGTATTTT.

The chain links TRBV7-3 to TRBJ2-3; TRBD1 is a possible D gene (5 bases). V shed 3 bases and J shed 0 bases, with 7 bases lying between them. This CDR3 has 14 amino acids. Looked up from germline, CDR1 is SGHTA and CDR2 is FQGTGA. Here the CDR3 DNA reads TGTGCCAGCAGCTTCAGGGTAAGCACAGATACGCAGTATTTT. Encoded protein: CASSFRVSTDTQYF.

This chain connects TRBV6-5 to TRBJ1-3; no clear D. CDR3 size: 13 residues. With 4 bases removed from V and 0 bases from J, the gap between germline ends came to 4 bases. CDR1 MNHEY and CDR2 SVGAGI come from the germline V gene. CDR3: CASSLVSGNTIYF. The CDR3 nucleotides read TGTGCCAGCAGTTTAGTCTCTGGAAACACCATATATTTT.